The T cell receptor beta chain under discussion was sequenced for a study of blood T cells in healthy people across ages. The second PCR ran roughly 6 to 11 cycles with a sample-barcoded 5' primer and J-beta primers. Carrying 12 random nucleotides, a template-switch adaptor labeled each individual cDNA molecule. Every sample returned 2.5 million or more CDR3-containing paired-end reads. Using its own MiXCR run on the 5' RACE reads, TCRdb lists one record per CDR3 protein. The table has hundreds of thousands of distinct CDR3 sequences, about a third seen once; the top ten hold 15%. General study findings and limits: Higher diversity and more naive CD4+ cells were features of long-lived donors, compared to aged donors. Per million T cells, TCR beta diversity dropped about linearly as age rose.

V trimming: 2 bases; J trimming: 1 base; junction bases outside the gene matches: 8. Germline values: CDR1 DFQATT, CDR2 SNEGSKA (reference sequence). This CDR3 is built from 16 residues. On this clonotype: The target antigen is unknown.

The V gene is TRBV20-1, the J gene TRBJ1-5; the match to TRBD1 covers 7 bases. The TCR originated in a woman aged 80 or older in good health. What was sequenced was blood. This chain's CDR3 is CSARSDRPRSNQPQHF. The CDR3 nucleotides are TGCAGTGCTAGATCGGACAGGCCGCGGAGCAATCAGCCCCAGCATTTT.